This T cell receptor (beta chain) originates from a study of response to subunit inactivated influenza vaccine. TCRdb re-analysed the RT-PCR reads in MiXCR, keeping a single row per CDR3 protein. This sample carries more than 450,000 distinct CDR3 sequences, around 8% of them seen once, and the ten largest clones take 10% to 15%. The CDR3 has 14 residues. The ends were cut back, 0 bases at V and 6 bases at J, with 11 bases in the middle. Germline lookup yields CDR1 MNHEY and CDR2 SVGAGI. This clonotype was counted only a few times. This TCR came from a man between 50 and 69 years old who received an inactivated influenza vaccine. This sample comprised PBMCs from blood, obtained about 23 months after vaccination. The chain carries TRBV6-5 and TRBJ2-5, with D hard to call. CDR3 DNA sequence: TGTGCCAGCAGTTACTCGATATCGTCAAAGACCCAGTACTTC. It is translated as CASSYSISSKTQYF.